This is a list of T cell receptor beta chains from one sample in a study of naive CD8 T cells in extremely preterm neonates. The assay was immunoSEQ multiplex PCR, and TCRdb's table has in-frame clones only and misses some. There are 7,000 to 7,500 clones in the sample; approximately 98% occur only once, and more than 0.3% lies in the top ten. The sample consisted of naive CD8+ T cells from blood. The receptors originated from a human donor in good health. The CDR3 runs from the conserved cysteine through the conserved F or W. Each record gives: D gene, J gene, clone size, V gene, CDR3 protein, CDR3 DNA. The D gene is left open where the match is weak. A clone size is listed for some rows: how often the clone was seen (once, few, many), or a class if it is expanded.

d_call: .; j_call: TRBJ2-3; clone_size: .; v_call: TRBV5-1; cdr3_aa: CASSPLGGSTDTQYF; cdr3_nt: TGCGCCAGCAGCCCCCTGGGCGGGAGCACAGATACGCAGTATTTT
d_call: .; j_call: TRBJ1-1; clone_size: .; v_call: TRBV9; cdr3_aa: CASSVEGAEAFF; cdr3_nt: TGTGCCAGCAGCGTAGAGGGAGCTGAAGCTTTCTTT
d_call: .; j_call: TRBJ2-1; clone_size: .; v_call: TRBV19; cdr3_aa: CASSRQGPYNEQFF; cdr3_nt: TGTGCCAGTAGTAGGCAGGGTCCCTACAATGAGCAGTTCTTC
d_call: TRBD2; j_call: TRBJ2-1; clone_size: once; v_call: TRBV6-5; cdr3_aa: CASSPSGSSYNEQFF; cdr3_nt: TGTGCCAGCAGCCCAAGCGGGAGCTCCTACAATGAGCAGTTCTTC
d_call: .; j_call: TRBJ2-7; clone_size: .; v_call: TRBV19; cdr3_aa: CASSIVGGSSYEQYF; cdr3_nt: TGTGCCAGTAGTATAGTTGGCGGAAGCTCCTACGAGCAGTACTTC
d_call: TRBD1; j_call: TRBJ2-7; clone_size: .; v_call: TRBV7-2; cdr3_aa: CASSLVADRAYF; cdr3_nt: TGTGCCAGCAGCTTAGTAGCCGACAGGGCGTACTTC
d_call: TRBD1; j_call: TRBJ1-5; clone_size: .; v_call: TRBV11-2; cdr3_aa: CASSPGQGNQPQHF; cdr3_nt: TGTGCCAGCAGCCCGGGACAGGGTAATCAGCCCCAGCATTTT
d_call: .; j_call: TRBJ2-2; clone_size: .; v_call: TRBV6-6; cdr3_aa: CASSLTTRVPGELFF; cdr3_nt: TGTGCCAGCAGTCTCACGACCAGGGTACCCGGGGAGCTGTTTTTT
d_call: .; j_call: TRBJ2-1; clone_size: .; v_call: TRBV30; cdr3_aa: CAWSLLDTPYNEQFF; cdr3_nt: TGTGCCTGGAGTTTACTCGACACCCCCTACAATGAGCAGTTCTTC
d_call: .; j_call: TRBJ2-1; clone_size: once; v_call: TRBV5-5; cdr3_aa: CASSSGMYNEQFF; cdr3_nt: TGTGCCAGCAGCTCCGGGATGTACAATGAGCAGTTCTTC
d_call: TRBD1; j_call: TRBJ1-1; clone_size: .; v_call: TRBV6-1; cdr3_aa: CASRAGTDTEAFF; cdr3_nt: TGTGCCAGCAGAGCCGGGACAGACACTGAAGCTTTCTTT
d_call: TRBD1; j_call: TRBJ2-7; clone_size: .; v_call: TRBV29-1; cdr3_aa: CSVAQGESYEQYF; cdr3_nt: TGCAGCGTCGCACAGGGGGAATCCTACGAGCAGTACTTC
d_call: TRBD2; j_call: TRBJ2-1; clone_size: .; v_call: TRBV27; cdr3_aa: CATRLAGGNEQFF; cdr3_nt: TGTGCCACCCGACTAGCGGGAGGTAATGAGCAGTTCTTC
d_call: .; j_call: TRBJ1-4; clone_size: .; v_call: TRBV28; cdr3_aa: CASLATNEKLFF; cdr3_nt: TGTGCCAGCCTCGCAACTAATGAAAAACTGTTTTTT
d_call: .; j_call: TRBJ1-4; clone_size: once; v_call: TRBV13; cdr3_aa: CASGQTATNEKLFF; cdr3_nt: TGTGCCAGCGGACAGACCGCAACTAATGAAAAACTGTTTTTT
d_call: .; j_call: TRBJ2-7; clone_size: once; v_call: TRBV11-2; cdr3_aa: CASSLDRDSHYEQYF; cdr3_nt: TGTGCCAGCAGCTTAGATCGGGACTCCCACTACGAGCAGTACTTC
d_call: TRBD1; j_call: TRBJ1-1; clone_size: .; v_call: TRBV9; cdr3_aa: CASSGQGGQTEAFF; cdr3_nt: TGTGCCAGCAGCGGACAGGGGGGGCAGACTGAAGCTTTCTTT
d_call: TRBD2; j_call: TRBJ2-3; clone_size: once; v_call: TRBV10-2; cdr3_aa: CASNLAGTDTQYF; cdr3_nt: TGCGCCAGCAACCTAGCGGGGACAGATACGCAGTATTTT
d_call: TRBD1; j_call: TRBJ2-1; clone_size: .; v_call: TRBV13; cdr3_aa: CASSWDRAPSYNEQFF; cdr3_nt: TGTGCCAGCAGCTGGGACAGGGCCCCCTCCTACAATGAGCAGTTCTTC
d_call: .; j_call: TRBJ2-3; clone_size: .; v_call: TRBV5-1; cdr3_aa: CASSSFGALKDTQYF; cdr3_nt: TGCGCCAGCAGCTCCTTTGGGGCGCTCAAAGATACGCAGTATTTT
d_call: TRBD2; j_call: TRBJ2-7; clone_size: .; v_call: TRBV2; cdr3_aa: CANAGDRNYEQYF; cdr3_nt: TGTGCCAACGCGGGAGACCGTAACTACGAGCAGTACTTC
d_call: TRBD1; j_call: TRBJ2-4; clone_size: .; v_call: TRBV7-9; cdr3_aa: CASSHGTEANIQYF; cdr3_nt: TGTGCCAGCAGCCACGGGACAGAGGCAAACATTCAGTACTTC
d_call: .; j_call: TRBJ2-3; clone_size: once; v_call: TRBV10-2; cdr3_aa: CASSGGPDTQYF; cdr3_nt: TGCGCCAGCAGTGGTGGGCCAGATACGCAGTATTTT
d_call: TRBD2; j_call: TRBJ2-3; clone_size: .; v_call: TRBV27; cdr3_aa: CASSWTSGRTDTQYF; cdr3_nt: TGTGCCAGCAGCTGGACTAGCGGCCGCACAGATACGCAGTATTTT
d_call: TRBD1; j_call: TRBJ2-3; clone_size: .; v_call: TRBV6-6; cdr3_aa: CASSYLDRGSDTQYF; cdr3_nt: TGTGCCAGCAGTTACCTGGACAGGGGGTCAGATACGCAGTATTTT
d_call: TRBD2; j_call: TRBJ2-4; clone_size: .; v_call: TRBV6-4; cdr3_aa: CASRTRREAAKNIQYF; cdr3_nt: TGTGCCAGCAGGACCAGGCGGGAGGCGGCCAAAAACATTCAGTACTTC
d_call: .; j_call: TRBJ1-1; clone_size: .; v_call: TRBV7-9; cdr3_aa: CASSLSGNTEAFF; cdr3_nt: TGTGCCAGCAGCTTGAGTGGTAACACTGAAGCTTTCTTT
d_call: TRBD2; j_call: TRBJ2-3; clone_size: .; v_call: TRBV5-1; cdr3_aa: CASSSPRGVTDTQYF; cdr3_nt: TGCGCCAGCAGCTCCCCCCGGGGGGTAACAGATACGCAGTATTTT
d_call: TRBD2; j_call: TRBJ2-1; clone_size: once; v_call: TRBV30; cdr3_aa: CACSGSDNEQFF; cdr3_nt: TGTGCCTGTAGCGGGAGTGACAATGAGCAGTTCTTC
d_call: .; j_call: TRBJ2-1; clone_size: .; v_call: TRBV19; cdr3_aa: CASSAPPTSIYPYNEQFF; cdr3_nt: TGTGCCAGTAGTGCTCCCCCCACTAGCATCTATCCCTACAATGAGCAGTTCTTC
d_call: TRBD1; j_call: TRBJ1-2; clone_size: .; v_call: TRBV28; cdr3_aa: CASSLYLQPGQGSGYTF; cdr3_nt: TGTGCCAGCAGTTTATACCTCCAGCCGGGACAGGGATCTGGCTACACCTTC
d_call: TRBD1; j_call: TRBJ1-1; clone_size: .; v_call: TRBV7-9; cdr3_aa: CASREEGGPGLNTEAFF; cdr3_nt: TGTGCCAGCAGGGAGGAAGGGGGCCCAGGGTTGAACACTGAAGCTTTCTTT
d_call: .; j_call: TRBJ2-3; clone_size: .; v_call: TRBV27; cdr3_aa: CASSLTGTDTQYF; cdr3_nt: TGTGCCAGCAGTCTGACAGGTACAGATACGCAGTATTTT
d_call: .; j_call: TRBJ2-3; clone_size: .; v_call: TRBV5-5; cdr3_aa: CASSLERAASTDTQYF; cdr3_nt: TGTGCCAGCAGCTTGGAGCGGGCCGCTAGCACAGATACGCAGTATTTT
d_call: TRBD2; j_call: TRBJ2-3; clone_size: once; v_call: TRBV9; cdr3_aa: CASSPIAGATDTQYF; cdr3_nt: TGTGCCAGCAGCCCTATAGCGGGAGCCACAGATACGCAGTATTTT
d_call: .; j_call: TRBJ2-7; clone_size: .; v_call: TRBV6-5; cdr3_aa: CASSSGGPQYF; cdr3_nt: TGTGCCAGCAGTTCGGGCGGGCCGCAGTACTTC
d_call: .; j_call: TRBJ2-3; clone_size: .; v_call: TRBV2; cdr3_aa: CASSEARGYLTDTQYF; cdr3_nt: TGTGCCAGCAGTGAAGCCAGGGGCTACCTCACAGATACGCAGTATTTT
d_call: .; j_call: TRBJ1-1; clone_size: .; v_call: TRBV7-6; cdr3_aa: CASSPTGGNTEAFF; cdr3_nt: TGTGCCAGCAGCCCCACGGGGGGGAACACTGAAGCTTTCTTT
d_call: TRBD1; j_call: TRBJ1-5; clone_size: once; v_call: TRBV28; cdr3_aa: CASTPRTGGNQPQHF; cdr3_nt: TGTGCCAGCACCCCTCGGACAGGGGGCAATCAGCCCCAGCATTTT
d_call: TRBD1; j_call: TRBJ1-1; clone_size: .; v_call: TRBV4-1; cdr3_aa: CASSQVPGQGANTEAFF; cdr3_nt: TGCGCCAGCAGCCAAGTCCCGGGACAGGGGGCGAACACTGAAGCTTTCTTT
d_call: TRBD1; j_call: TRBJ2-7; clone_size: .; v_call: TRBV12-5; cdr3_aa: CASGQGTGEAYEQYF; cdr3_nt: TGTGCTAGTGGTCAAGGGACAGGTGAGGCCTACGAGCAGTACTTC
d_call: .; j_call: TRBJ1-4; clone_size: .; v_call: TRBV28; cdr3_aa: CASSFSGHEKLFF; cdr3_nt: TGTGCCAGCAGTTTTAGCGGCCATGAAAAACTGTTTTTT
d_call: TRBD2; j_call: TRBJ2-7; clone_size: .; v_call: TRBV27; cdr3_aa: CATGLDYSYEQYF; cdr3_nt: TGTGCCACCGGACTAGATTACTCCTACGAGCAGTACTTC
d_call: .; j_call: TRBJ1-5; clone_size: once; v_call: TRBV6-5; cdr3_aa: CASSYTQRYSNQPQHF; cdr3_nt: TGTGCCAGCAGTTACACCCAGCGATATAGCAATCAGCCCCAGCATTTT
d_call: .; j_call: TRBJ1-4; clone_size: .; v_call: TRBV19; cdr3_aa: CASRNRGYEKLFF; cdr3_nt: TGTGCCAGCCGAAACCGGGGGTATGAAAAACTGTTTTTT
d_call: .; j_call: TRBJ1-1; clone_size: .; v_call: TRBV4-2; cdr3_aa: CASRQGGANTEAFF; cdr3_nt: TGTGCCAGCAGGCAGGGAGGGGCGAACACTGAAGCTTTCTTT
d_call: TRBD1; j_call: TRBJ2-7; clone_size: .; v_call: TRBV19; cdr3_aa: CASSTTGGDAYEQYF; cdr3_nt: TGTGCCAGTAGTACTACAGGGGGCGATGCCTACGAGCAGTACTTC
d_call: TRBD2; j_call: TRBJ2-7; clone_size: .; v_call: TRBV19; cdr3_aa: CASSPGSGSLSEQYF; cdr3_nt: TGTGCCAGTAGCCCGGGTAGCGGGAGTTTGAGCGAGCAGTACTTC
d_call: .; j_call: TRBJ2-7; clone_size: .; v_call: TRBV30; cdr3_aa: CACEIIGGRGPYEQYF; cdr3_nt: TGTGCCTGCGAAATAATTGGGGGCAGGGGACCCTACGAGCAGTACTTC
d_call: .; j_call: TRBJ2-5; clone_size: .; v_call: TRBV7-9; cdr3_aa: CASSPPASRDAQYF; cdr3_nt: TGTGCCAGCAGCCCCCCAGCCTCTAGAGATGCCCAGTACTTC
d_call: .; j_call: TRBJ1-2; clone_size: .; v_call: TRBV6-5; cdr3_aa: CASSYGRAVDYGYTF; cdr3_nt: TGTGCCAGCAGTTACGGCAGGGCGGTAGACTATGGCTACACCTTC
d_call: TRBD1; j_call: TRBJ2-7; clone_size: .; v_call: TRBV5-1; cdr3_aa: CASSQPDRGLYEQYF; cdr3_nt: TGCGCCAGCAGCCAACCGGACAGGGGGCTCTACGAGCAGTACTTC